This record covers a single T cell receptor beta chain. This specimen belongs to a study of shared clonotypes between healthy human individuals. Study summary: Each donor's CD8 memory used one plate, CD8 naive two, each CD4 subset three.

Investigators divided CD4+ cells into CD45RA+ naive and CD45RA-negative memory subsets. Profiling relied on immunoSEQ multiplex PCR, and the TCRdb table lists in-frame clones only, not all of them. The top ten hold over 0.8% of the sample, which has about a million clones, 77% seen once. The CDR3 runs 15 residues. Germline CDR1 SGHAT, CDR2 FQNNGV. The ends were cut back, 1 base at V and 5 bases at J, with 14 bases in the middle. The clonotype comes from a young man in good health. Some clones in this sample may be carry-over from other donors' samples. Material for sequencing was memory CD4+ T cells from PBMCs. Subset described: CD45RA-negative fraction. The J gene is TRBJ2-5, the V gene TRBV11-2; D may be TRBD1 or TRBD2 (5 bases each). For the CDR3, the DNA is TGTGCCAGCAGCTTAGGGACCAGCGAGGGGGAGACCCAGTACTTC. As protein: CASSLGTSEGETQYF.